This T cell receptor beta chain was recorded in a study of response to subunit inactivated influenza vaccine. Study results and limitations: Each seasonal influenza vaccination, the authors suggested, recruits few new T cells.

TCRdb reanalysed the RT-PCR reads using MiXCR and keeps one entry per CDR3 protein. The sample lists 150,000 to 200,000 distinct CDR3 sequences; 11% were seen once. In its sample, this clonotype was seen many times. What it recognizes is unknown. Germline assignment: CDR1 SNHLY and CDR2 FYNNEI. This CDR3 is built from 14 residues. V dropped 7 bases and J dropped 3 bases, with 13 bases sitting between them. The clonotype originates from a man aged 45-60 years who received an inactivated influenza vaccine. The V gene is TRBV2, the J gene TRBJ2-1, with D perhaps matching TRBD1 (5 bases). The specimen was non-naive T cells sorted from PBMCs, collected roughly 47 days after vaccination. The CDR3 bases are TGTGCCAGCAAGGTTTCAGGGATCTACAATGAGCAGTTCTTC. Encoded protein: CASKVSGIYNEQFF. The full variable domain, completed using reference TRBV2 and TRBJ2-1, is EPEVTQTPSHQVTQMGQEVILRCVPISNHLYFYWYRQILGQKVEFLVSFYNNEISEKSEIFDDQFSVERPDGSNFTLKIRSTKLEDSAMYFCASKVSGIYNEQFFGPGTRLTVL.